These 23 T cell receptor beta chains share one sample of origin, sequenced in a study of T cells in Graves' hyperthyroidism and ophthalmopathy. From RNA transcripts, TCR beta CDR3 regions were amplified. TCR CDR3 underwent first-round RT-PCR with the HTBI primer set. TCRdb re-called the multiplex PCR reads with MiXCR, one entry per CDR3 protein. The sample holds 560,000 or so distinct CDR3 sequences, just under 20% seen once. Sequencing was carried out using blood. The receptors shown here come from a man between 35 and 55 years old with Graves' ophthalmopathy.

This clonotype was observed a handful of times. V usage is TRBV6-2 or TRBV6-3 and J usage is TRBJ1-5; D is unclear. V lost 5 bases and J lost 7, with 18 bases in between. The CDR3 loop spans 15 amino acids. Germline V CDR1 and CDR2: MNHEY, SVGEGT. CDR3 residues: CASSPLGGQRQPQHF. The CDR3 DNA follows: TGTGCCAGCAGTCCCCTGGGAGGGCAAAGGCAGCCCCAGCATTTT.

This clonotype was detected a few times. This chain links TRBV5-1 with TRBJ2-5; 8 bases are a match to TRBD1. Looked up from germline, CDR1 is SGHRS and CDR2 is YFSETQ. The ends lost 3 bases at V and 5 bases at J; junction bases unmatched: 12. CDR3 length: 16 amino acids. The CDR3 loop reads CASSSAPDRVRETQYF. In nucleotides, the CDR3 is TGCGCCAGCAGCTCCGCCCCGGACAGGGTTCGTGAGACCCAGTACTTC.

This clonotype has more than one count but fewer than ten. This sequence joins TRBV7-2 and TRBJ1-2, with D hard to call. Germline CDR1 and CDR2: SGHTA and FQGNSA. Trimming shortened V by 5 bases and J by 3 bases, and 13 bases separated the two germline ends. CDR3 length equals 14 residues. The CDR3 bases are TGTGCCAGCAGCGTACGGCACTCAGACTATGGCTACACCTTC. Translated: CASSVRHSDYGYTF.

This chain connects TRBV5-1 to TRBJ2-2; D is undetermined. Germline CDR1 is SGHRS and CDR2 is YFSETQ. The CDR3 loop spans 14 amino acids. Trimming shortened V by 8 bases and J by 4 bases, and 15 bases separated the two germline ends. DNA of the CDR3: TGCGCCAGTTCCGACGTAGGGTTCACCGGGGAGCTGTTTTTT. It specifies CASSDVGFTGELFF.

This clonotype showed up many times. CDR3: CASSIPGLPYEQYF. The DNA for the CDR3 is TGTGCCAGCAGCATCCCGGGACTTCCCTACGAGCAGTACTTC. J is TRBJ2-7 and V is TRBV7-9, with D perhaps matching TRBD2 (6 bases). In germline, CDR1 is SEHNR, CDR2 FQNEAQ (reference sequence). The CDR3 spans 14 residues. V dropped 5 bases and J dropped 2 bases, with 13 bases sitting between them. Variable domain in full (rest from reference TRBV7-9 and TRBJ2-7): DTGVSQNPRHKITKRGQNVTFRCDPISEHNRLYWYRQTLGQGPEFLTYFQNEAQLEKSRLLSDRFSAERPKGSFSTLEIQRTEQGDSAMYLCASSIPGLPYEQYFGPGTRLTVT.

For this clonotype: A read error is possible here, since a much larger clone lies one base away. The chain couples TRBV12-3 or TRBV12-4 to TRBJ2-1; 7 bases fit TRBD1. Trimming removed 3 bases from V and 6 bases from J; junction bases left unmatched: 8. There are 15 residues in the CDR3. The CDR3 DNA reads as TGTGCCAGCAGTTTCCGGACAGGTTTCGGCAATGAGCAGTTCTTC. Amino acids: CASSFRTGFGNEQFF.

The chain combines TRBV20-1 with TRBJ2-1; D possibly corresponds to TRBD2 (6 bases). The CDR3 covers 14 residues. V lost 6 bases and J lost 0, with 12 bases in between. Germline assignment: CDR1 DFQATT and CDR2 SNEGSKA (reference sequence). The CDR3 loop is CSAERAVSYNEQFF. CDR3 nucleotide sequence: TGCAGTGCCGAGCGGGCGGTCTCCTACAATGAGCAGTTCTTC.

Many counts were recorded for this clonotype. This chain uses TRBV20-1 with TRBJ2-1, with TRBD2 matching 12 bases. The germline CDR1 and CDR2 sequences are DFQATT and SNEGSKA (reference sequence). Trimming at V came to 6 bases and at J to 0 bases, leaving 6 bases not matched to a gene. The CDR3 sequence is 16 residues long. The CDR3 loop is CSARTSGRSSYNEQFF. CDR3 nucleotide sequence: TGCAGTGCCCGCACTAGCGGGAGGAGCTCCTACAATGAGCAGTTCTTC.

V is TRBV20-1 and J is TRBJ2-7, with D perhaps matching TRBD2 (6 bases). The V and J ends lost 2 bases and 0 bases respectively, with 17 bases between them. This CDR3 spans 16 amino acids. Germline V gene lookup returns CDR1 DFQATT and CDR2 SNEGSKA (reference sequence). CDR3 coding DNA: TGCAGTGCTAGAAGGCCCCTTAGCGGCCGCTCCTACGAGCAGTACTTC. Amino acid sequence: CSARRPLSGRSYEQYF.

This clonotype was seen many times. The rearrangement joins TRBV30 to TRBJ2-7, with TRBD1 identical over 9 bases. J gave up 6 bases and V 3 bases, and 12 bases lay outside the gene matches. The V gene's germline CDR1 is GTSNPN and CDR2 SVGIG (reference sequence). The CDR3 is 15 amino acids. The CDR3 coding sequence is TGTGCCTGGAGAGCCCCGGGACAGGGTCGTAGCGAGCAGTACTTC. This encodes CAWRAPGQGRSEQYF.

This clonotype was observed at least ten times. The gene calls are TRBV3-1 and TRBJ1-1; 9 bases agree with TRBD1. This CDR3 has 16 residues. Trimming cost V 0 bases and J 0 bases; bases outside gene matches: 2. The germline CDR1 and CDR2 sequences are LGHDT and YNNKEL (reference sequence). In DNA form, the CDR3 reads TGTGCCAGCAGCCAAGAGCGGACAGGGGTGAACACTGAAGCTTTCTTT. Encoded protein: CASSQERTGVNTEAFF.

This clonotype was counted between two and nine times. The CDR3 is CASSRPYRDRGHTEAFF. The CDR3 DNA follows: TGTGCCAGCAGTAGGCCGTATCGGGACAGGGGGCACACTGAAGCTTTCTTT. V is TRBV6-1 and J is TRBJ1-1, with 12 bases that match TRBD1. The CDR3 is 17 amino acids. Germline trimming cut 5 bases from V and 3 bases from J; bases unmatched to any gene: 10. CDR1 MNHNS and CDR2 SASEGT come from the germline V gene.

This clonotype was picked up many times. The chain joins TRBV7-6 to TRBJ2-7; 10 bases line up with TRBD2. V shed 1 base, J shed 2 bases, and the junction held 8 bases outside the gene matches. Germline CDR1 and CDR2: SGHVS and FNYEAQ. The CDR3 length is 17 residues. The CDR3 protein is CASSLGASGGLTYEQYF. DNA for the CDR3: TGTGCCAGCAGCTTAGGGGCTAGCGGGGGCCTAACCTACGAGCAGTACTTC.

The CDR3 nucleotides read TGTGCCAGCAGCTTAGGTCACTCAGAGGGCGCTACCTACGAGCAGTACTTC. The encoded protein is CASSLGHSEGATYEQYF. The chain combines TRBV7-6 with TRBJ2-7; D is perhaps TRBD2 (5 bases). Germline loops: CDR1 SGHVS, CDR2 FNYEAQ. The CDR3 runs to 17 residues. The V end was cut by 1 base, the J end by 2 bases, with 18 bases between.

Written as DNA, the CDR3 is TGCAGTGCTACCGGTTACGGAGCGAACACCGGGGAGCTGTTTTTT. Amino acid sequence: CSATGYGANTGELFF. The chain links TRBV20-1 to TRBJ2-2; D gene unclear. V dropped 4 bases and J dropped 0 bases, with 12 bases sitting between them. This CDR3 has 15 amino acids. Germline CDR1 reads DFQATT; CDR2 reads SNEGSKA (reference sequence).

Concerning this clonotype itself: A much larger clone lies one base from this, so it may be a read error. The chain has TRBV10-3 and TRBJ2-7, with TRBD1 matching over 7 bases. There are 12 residues in the CDR3. J was trimmed by 4 bases and V by 4 bases; bases with no gene match: 1. Germline V gives CDR1 ENHRY, CDR2 SYGVKD. CDR3 sequence reads: CAISGDSYEQYF. In nucleotides, the CDR3 is TGTGCCATCAGTGGGGACAGTTACGAGCAGTACTTC.

This clonotype has just one count. One end of the junction varies from germline; a read error may be responsible. The chain recombines TRBV27 with TRBJ2-7, with a possible D match to TRBD2 (5 bases). The CDR3 length is 12 residues. Germline V lookup: CDR1 MNHEY, CDR2 SMNVEV (reference sequence). The CDR3 loop reads CANSRWSGEQYF. The DNA of the CDR3 is TGTGCCAACAGTCGGTGGAGCGGTGAGCAGTACTTC.

As DNA, the CDR3 is TGTGCCAGCAGCCTTTCCGGGCTCTATGGCTACACCTTC. It translates to CASSLSGLYGYTF. The chain joins TRBV14 to TRBJ1-2; D remains ambiguous. With 4 bases removed from V and 4 bases from J, the gap between germline ends came to 10 bases. There are 13 residues in the CDR3. The V gene's germline CDR1 is SGHDN and CDR2 FVKESK.

This clonotype was detected many times. This chain connects TRBV28 to TRBJ2-1; D possibly corresponds to TRBD1 (9 bases). The V end lost 8 bases, the J end lost 5 bases, and 22 bases lay between the germline ends. Germline lookup yields CDR1 MDHEN and CDR2 SYDVKM. The CDR3 extends over 16 amino acids. The CDR3 DNA follows: TGTGCCAGCCGGGGGGGGGGGACAGGGATCAACAATGAGCAGTTCTTC. This gives the protein CASRGGGTGINNEQFF.

V and J are TRBV7-2 and TRBJ2-7; the D gene is possibly TRBD2 (6 bases). The V end lost 8 bases, the J end lost 6 bases, and 14 bases lay between the germline ends. The CDR3 runs to 12 residues. Germline lookup yields CDR1 SGHTA and CDR2 FQGNSA. CDR3 sequence (DNA): TGTGCCAGCGCCCTTGGGGGGTTCGAGCAGTACTTC. Encoded protein: CASALGGFEQYF.

The V call is TRBV12-5, the J call TRBJ1-3; D call uncertain. CDR1 is LGHNT and CDR2 is FRNRAP in the germline V gene. Trimming stripped 6 bases from V and 5 bases from J, with 8 bases between. This CDR3 is built from 12 residues. The CDR3 DNA reads as TGTGCTAGTGGGGACGGAAGAAACACCATATATTTT. Protein product: CASGDGRNTIYF.

This clonotype came up a few times. CDR3 coding DNA: TGTGCCAGCACCCCCCGTGGGACTACTAACTATGGCTACACCTTC. It yields the protein CASTPRGTTNYGYTF. The V and J genes are TRBV7-3 and TRBJ1-2, with D possibly being TRBD1 (5 bases). Germline V gene sequence: CDR1 SGHTA, CDR2 FQGTGA. Trimming removed 7 bases at V and 0 bases at J, with 15 bases between. CDR3 length: 15 residues.

J is TRBJ1-6 and V is TRBV7-2, with D hard to call. Germline CDR1 reads SGHTA; CDR2 reads FQGNSA. This CDR3 comprises 12 residues. Trimming stripped 7 bases from V and 8 bases from J, with 9 bases between. CDR3 sequence reads: CASNLMDSPLHF. The DNA of the CDR3 is TGTGCCAGCAACCTCATGGATTCACCCCTCCACTTT.